The table lists the clone carrying this TCR beta chain with a few counts. The antigen is not known. This entry is derived from a study of beta chain features in type 1 diabetes. Whole-study results and caveats: Because the template was cDNA, high-expressing cells might be over-represented. Within each of all four CD4+ subsets, Type 1 diabetes patients had TCRB CDR3s that were moderately but significantly shorter.

This CDR3 is 16 amino acids long. The junction had 5 bases not matched to a gene; V was cut back by 1 base and J by 0 bases. The germline CDR1 and CDR2 sequences are MNHNS and SASEGT. The investigators reverse transcribed all of the isolated RNA, so they sequenced expressed TCRB transcripts. Assay: immunoSEQ multiplex PCR; the TCRdb copy retains only in-frame clones and omits some. Of approximately 250,000 clones in the sample, approximately 11% were seen once. Markers CD45RO/CCR7/CD25/CD127/CD95/CD27 served to sort CD4+ naive, central memory, regulatory and stem cell-like memory cells. The chain recombines TRBV6-1 with TRBJ2-7; 8 bases map to TRBD1. Sequencing was done on a sample of naive CD4+ T cells from blood. The origin of this receptor is a man between 25 and 39 years old with type 1 diabetes. The CDR3 reads CASSEVVGQGSYEQYF. The CDR3 region has the DNA TGTGCCAGCAGTGAAGTGGTTGGACAGGGCTCCTACGAGCAGTACTTC.